The subject of this entry is one T cell receptor (beta chain). The antigen it recognizes is unknown. No much larger clone exists at a distance of one base, and base qualities are not known. Using the immunoSEQ assay, the TCR beta locus was amplified and sequenced, producing bulk TCR Vbeta CDR3 data. In the authors' own workflow: Non-productive CDR3s, sequences shorter than 7 amino acids, and those not starting with C or ending with F/W were excluded. Only specimens with at least 1000 reads were analysed, and clonotypes were defined at the amino acid level. Clonality was calculated as 1 minus Pielou's evenness. Library sizes were equalized by abundance-weighted random subsampling with replacement, which was repeated 100 times so that 95% confidence intervals could be reported. The Morisita overlap index was used to quantify repertoire overlap, and the top 40 clones in each specimen were examined for overlap with the irAE. The immuneACCESS repertoire file appears here via TCRdb, limited to in-frame rearrangements. These files lack a portion of the clones; in checked studies, under half of the deficit traces to unresolved V genes, and the cause of the others is not known. V and J calls and clone size come straight from that table; D and trimming were deduced from the DNA. Here the sample has more than 20,000 clones; approximately 90% occur a single time. The top ten clonotypes cover around 1.3% of the sample.

These data belong to a study of T cells in tumors and immune-related adverse events listed by TCRdb under 2021. CDR1 is given as MNHNY and CDR2 as SVGAGI, both from the germline V gene (reference sequence). V loses 9 bases of germline sequence and J loses 2 bases, and the interval between the two ends is 14 bases. The CDR3 measures 13 amino acids from cysteine to phenylalanine. Just the 39-base CDR3 DNA is kept, in frame starting at base 1. According to the study, the label for this sample's treatment or condition signals: nivolumab (PD-1 blockade) given before sampling. The DNeasy Blood and Tissue Kit was used to extract DNA from formalin-fixed paraffin-embedded specimens.

This sequence originates from a female donor with metastatic renal cell carcinoma. The chain is made from TRBV6-6 and TRBJ2-7; the D gene cannot be resolved reliably. Sequences were derived from lymph node tissue, sampled from a patient treated with anti-PD-1 therapy. Here is the DNA: TGTGCCAGTTCCATAGCCGCCCCCTACGAGCAGTACTTC. Translated, this gives CASSIAAPYEQYF.